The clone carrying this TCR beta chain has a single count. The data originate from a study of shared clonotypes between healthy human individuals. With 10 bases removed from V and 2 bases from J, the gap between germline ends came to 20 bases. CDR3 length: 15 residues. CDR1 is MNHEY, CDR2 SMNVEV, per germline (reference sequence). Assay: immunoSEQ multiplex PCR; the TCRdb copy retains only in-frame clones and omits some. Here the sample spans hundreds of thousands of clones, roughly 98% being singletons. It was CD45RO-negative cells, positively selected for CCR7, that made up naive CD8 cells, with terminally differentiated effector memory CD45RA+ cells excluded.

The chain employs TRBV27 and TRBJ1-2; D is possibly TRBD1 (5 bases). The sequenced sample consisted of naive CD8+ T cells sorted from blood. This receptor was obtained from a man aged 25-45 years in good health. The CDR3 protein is CATRRAGNLNYGYTF. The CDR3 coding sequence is TGTGCCACCCGCCGGGCAGGGAATTTGAACTATGGCTACACCTTC.